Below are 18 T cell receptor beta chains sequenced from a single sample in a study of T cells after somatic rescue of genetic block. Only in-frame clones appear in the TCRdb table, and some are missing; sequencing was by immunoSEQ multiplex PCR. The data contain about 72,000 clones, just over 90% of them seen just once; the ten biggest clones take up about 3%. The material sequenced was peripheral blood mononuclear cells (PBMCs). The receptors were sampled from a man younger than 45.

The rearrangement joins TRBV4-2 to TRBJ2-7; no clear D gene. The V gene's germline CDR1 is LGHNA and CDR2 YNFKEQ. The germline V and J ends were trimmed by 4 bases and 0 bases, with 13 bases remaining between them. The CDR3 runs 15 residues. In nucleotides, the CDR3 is TGTGCCAGCAGCCCGTTTGGTGGGGTCTCCTACGAGCAGTACTTC. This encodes CASSPFGGVSYEQYF.

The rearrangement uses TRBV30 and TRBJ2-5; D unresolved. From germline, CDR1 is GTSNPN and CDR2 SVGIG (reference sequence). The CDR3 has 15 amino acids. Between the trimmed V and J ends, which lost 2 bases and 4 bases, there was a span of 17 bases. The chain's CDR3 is CAWSLPGGRRETQYF. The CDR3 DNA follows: TGTGCCTGGAGTCTACCCGGTGGCCGTAGAGAGACCCAGTACTTC.

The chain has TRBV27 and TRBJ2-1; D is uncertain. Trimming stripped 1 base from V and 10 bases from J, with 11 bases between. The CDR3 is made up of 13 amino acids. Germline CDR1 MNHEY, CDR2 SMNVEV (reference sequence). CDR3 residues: CASSLFFLEEQFF. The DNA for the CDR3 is TGTGCCAGCAGTTTATTTTTCCTTGAGGAGCAGTTCTTC.

The CDR3 here is CASSVVSRGYEQYF. CDR3 DNA: TGCGCCAGCAGCGTGGTCTCTAGGGGCTACGAGCAGTACTTC. This chain uses TRBV5-1 with TRBJ2-7; possibly TRBD1 for D (5 bases). V lost 4 bases and J 3 bases, leaving 14 bases between the germline ends. CDR1 and CDR2 from the germline V gene are SGHRS and YFSETQ. This CDR3 spans 14 amino acids.

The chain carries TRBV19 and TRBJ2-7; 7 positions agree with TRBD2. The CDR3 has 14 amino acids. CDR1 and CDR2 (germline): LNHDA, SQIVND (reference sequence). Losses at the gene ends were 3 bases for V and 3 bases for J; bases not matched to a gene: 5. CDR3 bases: TGTGCCAGTAGTATTTTTCTAGCGGACTACGAGCAGTACTTC. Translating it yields CASSIFLADYEQYF.

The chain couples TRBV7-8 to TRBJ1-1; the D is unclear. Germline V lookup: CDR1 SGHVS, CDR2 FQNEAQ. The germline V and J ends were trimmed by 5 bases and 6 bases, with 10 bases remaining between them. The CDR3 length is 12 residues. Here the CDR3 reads CASSRGSSEAFF. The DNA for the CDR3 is TGTGCCAGCAGCCGCGGGAGTTCTGAAGCTTTCTTT.

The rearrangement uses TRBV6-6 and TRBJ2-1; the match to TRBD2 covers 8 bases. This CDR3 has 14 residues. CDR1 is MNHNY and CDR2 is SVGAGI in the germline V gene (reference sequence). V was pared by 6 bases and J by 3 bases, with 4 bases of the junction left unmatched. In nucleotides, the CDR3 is TGTGCCAGCAGGTCCACTAGCGGCTACAATGAGCAGTTCTTC. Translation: CASRSTSGYNEQFF.

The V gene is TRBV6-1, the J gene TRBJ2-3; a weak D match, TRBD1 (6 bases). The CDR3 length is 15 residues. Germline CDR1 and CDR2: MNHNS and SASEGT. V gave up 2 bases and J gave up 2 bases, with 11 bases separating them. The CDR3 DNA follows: TGTGCCAGCAGTGAAAACAGGGACCTCACAGATACGCAGTATTTT. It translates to CASSENRDLTDTQYF.

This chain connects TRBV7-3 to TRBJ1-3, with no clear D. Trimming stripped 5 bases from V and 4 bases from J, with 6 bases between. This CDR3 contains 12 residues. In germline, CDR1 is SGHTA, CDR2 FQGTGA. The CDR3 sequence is CASSPGGNTIYF. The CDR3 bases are TGTGCCAGCAGCCCAGGAGGAAACACCATATATTTT.

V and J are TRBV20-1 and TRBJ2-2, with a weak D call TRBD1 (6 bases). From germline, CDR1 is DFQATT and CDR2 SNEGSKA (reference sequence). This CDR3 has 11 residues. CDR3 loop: CRTGNTGELFF. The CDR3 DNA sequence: TGCAGGACAGGTAACACCGGGGAGCTGTTTTTT.

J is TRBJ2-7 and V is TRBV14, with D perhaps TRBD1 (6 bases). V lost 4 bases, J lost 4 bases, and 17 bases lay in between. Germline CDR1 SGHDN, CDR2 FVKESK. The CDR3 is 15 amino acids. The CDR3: CASSPIWDINYEQYF. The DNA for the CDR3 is TGTGCCAGCAGCCCCATCTGGGACATTAATTACGAGCAGTACTTC.

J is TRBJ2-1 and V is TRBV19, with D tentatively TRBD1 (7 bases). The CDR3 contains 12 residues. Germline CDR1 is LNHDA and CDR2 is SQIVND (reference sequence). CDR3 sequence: CASQSGGNEQFF. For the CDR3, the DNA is TGTGCAAGCCAATCAGGGGGGAATGAGCAGTTCTTC.

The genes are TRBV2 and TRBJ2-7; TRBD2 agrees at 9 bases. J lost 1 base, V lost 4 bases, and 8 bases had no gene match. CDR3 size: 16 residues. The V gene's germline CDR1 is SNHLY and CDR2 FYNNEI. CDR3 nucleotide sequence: TGTGCCAGCAGTGTAGGGTTAGCGGGGGCTTCCTACGAGCAGTACTTC. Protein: CASSVGLAGASYEQYF.

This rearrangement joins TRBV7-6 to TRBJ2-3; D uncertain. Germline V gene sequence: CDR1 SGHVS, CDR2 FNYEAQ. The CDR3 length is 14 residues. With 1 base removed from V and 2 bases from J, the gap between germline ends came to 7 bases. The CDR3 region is CASSLEPDTDTQYF. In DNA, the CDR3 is TGTGCCAGCAGCTTAGAGCCCGACACAGATACGCAGTATTTT. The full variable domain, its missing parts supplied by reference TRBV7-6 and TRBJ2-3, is GAGVSQSPRYKVTKRGQDVALRCDPISGHVSLYWYRQALGQGPEFLTYFNYEAQQDKSGLPNDRFSAERPEGSISTLTIQRTEQRDSAMYRCASSLEPDTDTQYFGPGTRLTVL.

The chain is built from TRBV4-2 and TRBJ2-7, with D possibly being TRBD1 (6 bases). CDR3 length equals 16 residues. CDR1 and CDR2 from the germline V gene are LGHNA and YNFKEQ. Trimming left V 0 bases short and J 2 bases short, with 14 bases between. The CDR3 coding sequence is TGTGCCAGCAGCCAAGAGGGGTCGGGACAACCCTACGAGCAGTACTTC. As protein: CASSQEGSGQPYEQYF.

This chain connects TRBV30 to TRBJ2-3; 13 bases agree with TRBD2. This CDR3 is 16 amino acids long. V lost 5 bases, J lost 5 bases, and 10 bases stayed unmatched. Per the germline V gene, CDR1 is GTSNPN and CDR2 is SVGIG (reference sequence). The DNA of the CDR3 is TGTGCCTGGCAACGCGGACTAGCGGGGGTGAGAGATACGCAGTATTTT. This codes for CAWQRGLAGVRDTQYF.

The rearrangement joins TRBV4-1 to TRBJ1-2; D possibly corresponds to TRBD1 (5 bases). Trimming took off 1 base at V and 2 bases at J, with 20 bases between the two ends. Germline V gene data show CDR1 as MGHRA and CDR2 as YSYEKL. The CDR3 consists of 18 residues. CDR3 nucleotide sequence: TGCGCCAGCAGCCAAGTGGACATGGGCCTCATATCGAACTATGGCTACACCTTC. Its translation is CASSQVDMGLISNYGYTF.

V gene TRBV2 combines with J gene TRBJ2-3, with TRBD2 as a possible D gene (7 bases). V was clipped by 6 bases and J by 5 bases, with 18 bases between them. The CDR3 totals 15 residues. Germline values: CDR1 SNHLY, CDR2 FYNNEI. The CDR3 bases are TGTGCCAGCAGCCCGCGGGGGCAGGTTTTAGATACGCAGTATTTT. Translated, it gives CASSPRGQVLDTQYF.